This is a list of T cell receptor beta chains from one sample in a study of T cell changes during pregnancy in multiple sclerosis. Sequenced by immunoSEQ multiplex PCR; TCRdb stores in-frame clones only, minus some. This sample has over 25,000 clones, with 80% to 90% found just once. The specimen comprised CD8+ T cells from peripheral blood mononuclear cells, sampled in the third trimester of pregnancy. The receptors derive from a female donor with multiple sclerosis, enrolled in a pregnancy study. Both conserved end residues are trimmed from each CDR3. D genes are given only for firm matches.

d_gene,j_gene,v_gene,CDR3aa
-,TRBJ2-7,TRBV5-6,ASSLARSSYEQY
-,TRBJ1-5,TRBV19,ASSGIHPNSNQPQH
TRBD1,TRBJ1-1,TRBV9,ASSDPLTGEDTEAF
-,TRBJ2-7,TRBV30,AWNTVSYEQY
-,TRBJ2-1,TRBV7-9,ASSLSSYNEQF
-,TRBJ2-1,TRBV27,ASSLILRSYNEQF
-,TRBJ2-3,TRBV28,ASSYQAHTDTQY
-,TRBJ1-2,TRBV4-1,ASSYLPGALSGYT
-,TRBJ2-2,TRBV27,ASSPPLNTGELF
-,TRBJ1-2,TRBV2,AAAHPADYGYT
-,TRBJ1-4,TRBV19,ASSMLRSGDEKLF
TRBD1,TRBJ1-6,TRBV19,ASSIGQGNSPLH
-,TRBJ2-2,TRBV27,ASSLGGWGTGELF
-,TRBJ2-5,TRBV7-9,ASSLALGLSMFTQY
-,TRBJ2-7,TRBV2,ATKQGKAYEQY
-,TRBJ2-1,TRBV18,ASSPGGTDIYNEQF
TRBD1,TRBJ2-1,TRBV18,ASSPFITDRDNEQF
-,TRBJ2-7,TRBV7-9,ASSLVPQASYEQY
TRBD2,TRBJ2-3,TRBV9,ASGLAQQDTQY
-,TRBJ2-2,TRBV6-4,ASSQGLSTGELF
-,TRBJ2-5,TRBV5-1,ASSWTVSEYQETQY
-,TRBJ2-6,TRBV9,ASSGTRELGANVLT
TRBD1,TRBJ1-1,TRBV6-6,ASSIDRAEAF
TRBD2,TRBJ2-2,TRBV9,ASRGAGGPGELF
-,TRBJ2-1,TRBV19,ASSMVSGSSYNEQF
-,TRBJ2-1,TRBV7-2,ASSPGQTQF
-,TRBJ2-7,TRBV9,ASSVDGQHSYEQY
TRBD2,TRBJ2-1,TRBV7-9,ASSLSGGRHNEQF
TRBD1,TRBJ1-2,TRBV29-1,SVGPLGQETGYT
-,TRBJ1-1,TRBV10-3,AIRQGTEAF
TRBD2,TRBJ2-3,TRBV6-4,ASSDSSGGASTDTQY
-,TRBJ2-1,TRBV9,ASSGPGSRYNEQF
TRBD2,TRBJ2-3,TRBV28,ASSGTSGSRRDDTQY
TRBD1,TRBJ1-5,TRBV7-9,ASSPRVGQGHQPQH
-,TRBJ1-1,TRBV10-3,AISSTRDPEAF
TRBD2,TRBJ2-1,TRBV7-2,ASRYGPGLARDNEQF
TRBD1,TRBJ2-7,TRBV7-8,ASSFGQGKYEQY
TRBD2,TRBJ2-7,TRBV6-5,ASSLSGTYEQY
-,TRBJ1-1,TRBV19,ASSTRGGLRNTEAF
-,TRBJ1-1,TRBV18,ASSPGGDYTEAF
-,TRBJ2-1,TRBV4-2,ASSPLGSGFGSSSYNEQF
-,TRBJ2-2,TRBV7-3,ASSPRVTGKLNGELF
-,TRBJ1-1,TRBV7-3,ASSSPGQGLNTEAF
-,TRBJ2-5,TRBV7-9,ASSLAQQETQY
-,TRBJ1-2,TRBV7-9,ASSTGHSVYGYT
-,TRBJ1-2,TRBV11-2,ASSLDLFEAAYGYT
TRBD1,TRBJ1-2,TRBV11-2,ASSLEAGTARGYT
TRBD2,TRBJ2-1,TRBV30,AWSQKIPGLGYNEQF
TRBD1,TRBJ1-1,TRBV30,AGTRDRGPGTEAF
-,TRBJ2-1,TRBV10-3,AIDSESGEQF
-,TRBJ2-2,TRBV28,ASSLGQIESGELF
TRBD2,TRBJ2-2,TRBV28,ASSFGGTYTGELF
TRBD1,TRBJ2-5,TRBV7-9,ASSSPGQGGTQY
TRBD1,TRBJ1-2,TRBV29-1,SVYRGRSYGYT